The table lists the clone carrying this TCR beta chain with a few counts. This sample stems from a study of human T cells and chemical hapten exposure. Trimming stripped 5 bases from V and 2 bases from J, with 7 bases between. Germline CDR1 SGHRS, CDR2 YFSETQ. This CDR3 comprises 12 residues. Noted time point: patch test 3, about 24 weeks after DPC sensitization. Treatment: therapeutic diphenylcyclopropenone sensitization with weekly scalp DPC. Within the library, unique molecular identifiers were attached to each individual cDNA molecule. Methods used by the authors: Samples held a median of around 100,000 TCRs, range 23,224–690,600. MiXCR was run by TCRdb on the RACE reads, yielding one entry per CDR3 protein. V and J calls and clone size were set by TCRdb, not the authors. The sample has more than 85,000 distinct CDR3 sequences; less than 40% are singletons.

This chain links TRBV5-1 with TRBJ2-5, with D perhaps TRBD1 (5 bases). The sequence derives from a middle-aged man with alopecia areata. Some clones in this sample may be carry-over from other donors' samples. Sequenced material: whole blood, taken in connection with sensitization to the hapten diphenylcyclopropenone (DPC). This CDR3 reads CASRTAQETQYF. DNA of the CDR3: TGCGCCAGCAGGACAGCTCAAGAGACCCAGTACTTC.